These 14 T cell receptor beta chains came from one sample sequenced in a study of breast tumors, draining lymph nodes, adjacent tissues. TCRdb reanalysed the multiplex PCR reads using MiXCR and keeps one entry per CDR3 protein. This table holds about 200,000 distinct CDR3 sequences, roughly 29% found once. Breast cancer patients provided tissue from their axillary draining lymph nodes. The sequenced material came from axillary lymph node tissue. The source is a female donor with breast cancer. Some clones in this sample may be carry-over from other donors' samples.

A few counts support this clonotype. V and J are TRBV20-1 and TRBJ1-1, with D hard to call. This CDR3 spans 13 amino acids. V dropped 8 bases and J dropped 0 bases, with 13 bases sitting between them. Per the germline V gene, CDR1 is DFQATT and CDR2 is SNEGSKA (reference sequence). The CDR3 sequence is CSCPSKLNTEAFF. Here the CDR3 DNA reads TGCAGTTGCCCCTCAAAGCTGAACACTGAAGCTTTCTTT.

The rearrangement links TRBV10-3 to TRBJ1-2, with 7 bases aligning to TRBD1. Germline V lookup: CDR1 ENHRY, CDR2 SYGVKD. J lost 9 bases, V lost 2 bases, and 3 bases had no gene match. The CDR3 consists of 12 residues. The CDR3: CAISETGQSYTF. DNA for the CDR3: TGTGCCATCAGTGAGACGGGACAGAGCTACACCTTC.

This clonotype was found many times. This chain connects TRBV11-2 to TRBJ2-1; D gene uncertain. This CDR3 contains 14 residues. Trimming took 0 bases from V and 4 from J, leaving 7 bases between them. Germline V lookup: CDR1 SGHAT, CDR2 FQNNGV. The CDR3 DNA is TGTGCCAGCAGCTTAGATGGTAGATACAATGAGCAGTTCTTC. Its translation: CASSLDGRYNEQFF.

At least ten counts were recorded for this clonotype. V and J are TRBV5-6 and TRBJ2-1; tentative D call: TRBD1 (6 bases). The CDR3 has 14 amino acids. Trimming removed 3 bases at V and 5 bases at J, with 12 bases between. CDR1 and CDR2 from the germline V gene are SGHDT and YYEEEE. CDR3 loop: CASSSWDMNNEQFF. The CDR3 bases are TGTGCCAGCAGCTCCTGGGACATGAACAATGAGCAGTTCTTC.

Many counts were recorded for this clonotype. The junction departs from germline at one end; a sequencing error may be responsible. The rearrangement joins TRBV20-1 to TRBJ2-5; perhaps D is TRBD1 or TRBD2 (5 bases each). The CDR3 has 13 residues. From germline, CDR1 is DFQATT and CDR2 SNEGSKA (reference sequence). CDR3 nucleotide sequence: TGCAGTGCTAGAACGCAGGGTTTGGGACCACCCCGCTTC. Encoded protein: CSARTQGLGPPRF.

The rearrangement links TRBV20-1 to TRBJ1-3, with TRBD1 identical over 7 bases. Losses at the gene ends were 4 bases for V and 2 bases for J; bases not matched to a gene: 8. CDR3 size: 15 residues. Germline CDR1 and CDR2: DFQATT and SNEGSKA (reference sequence). DNA of the CDR3: TGCAGTGCTACCATAAGGGGGCAGGCTGGAAACACCATATATTTT. Its protein is CSATIRGQAGNTIYF.

Regarding this clonotype: The limits of the CDR3 on the DNA are not certain, so only TCRdb's listed CDR3 is given. The V gene is TRBV7-9, the J gene TRBJ1-5. CDR1 and CDR2 (germline): SEHNR, FQNEAQ (reference sequence). The CDR3 comprises 23 residues, both ends counted. The CDR3 region is CASSFYICSAIPPRGYSNQPQHF.

This clonotype appeared many times. This chain uses TRBV7-2 with TRBJ1-5, with D hard to call. Germline V CDR1 and CDR2: SGHTA, FQGNSA. The CDR3 covers 17 residues. V lost 1 base and J 0 bases, leaving 13 bases between the germline ends. CDR3 residues: CASSLGLGWSSNQPQHF. CDR3 bases: TGTGCCAGCAGCTTAGGATTAGGGTGGAGTAGCAATCAGCCCCAGCATTTT.

Points on this clonotype: At one boundary the junction diverges from the germline segment, which might be a read error. V and J are TRBV5-4 and TRBJ2-1, with 9 bases fitting TRBD1. Per germline, CDR1 SGHNT and CDR2 YYREEE (reference sequence). CDR3 length: 15 residues. For the CDR3, the DNA is TGTGCCGGCAGCGGGACAGGGCAAACCTACAATGAGCAGTTCTTC. Its protein is CAGSGTGQTYNEQFF.

As for this clonotype: Relative to the germline gene, one junction end is altered; a read error may explain this. This chain connects TRBV6-1 to TRBJ1-2; D not certain. Germline V lookup: CDR1 MNHNS, CDR2 SASEGT. The CDR3 length is 9 residues. The CDR3 region is CASMEGSMF. CDR3 in DNA: TGTGCCAGCATGGAGGGCAGTATGTTC.

The gene calls are TRBV20-1 and TRBJ1-2, with D maybe TRBD1 (6 bases). This CDR3 contains 14 residues. Deletions cut 6 bases from V and 2 bases from J, with 16 bases between. Germline lookup yields CDR1 DFQATT and CDR2 SNEGSKA (reference sequence). The CDR3 DNA is TGCAGTGCCCCAACAGGGCGCGGAAACTATGGCTACACCTTC. Its protein product is CSAPTGRGNYGYTF.

This clonotype was seen many times. V is TRBV5-1 and J is TRBJ1-4; 7 nucleotides line up with TRBD1. V was pared by 3 bases and J by 8 bases, with 7 bases of the junction left unmatched. The germline CDR1 and CDR2 sequences are SGHRS and YFSETQ. CDR3 length: 14 residues. The chain's CDR3 is CASSSTGAREKLFF. The CDR3 DNA follows: TGCGCCAGCAGCTCAACAGGGGCGCGAGAAAAACTGTTTTTT.

CDR3 residues: CASSQGLADGKNIQYF. The DNA of the CDR3 is TGTGCCAGCAGCCAAGGACTAGCGGACGGCAAAAACATTCAGTACTTC. The chain combines TRBV12-3 or TRBV12-4 with TRBJ2-4; 10 bases match TRBD2. This CDR3 contains 16 residues. With 6 bases clipped from V and 3 bases from J, the junction kept 8 bases outside the gene matches.

This clonotype occurred once. Its ends do not fully match the called genes, so a read error is possible. The rearrangement links TRBV7-2 to TRBJ2-7; 7 bases line up with TRBD2. The CDR3 has 14 residues. Germline values: CDR1 SGHTA, CDR2 FQGNSA. CDR3 nucleotides: TGTGCCAGCAGCTTACGGACGGGGGGTTACGGGCAGTACTTC. Its translation is CASSLRTGGYGQYF.